This T cell receptor (beta chain) came from a study of cytotoxic CD8 clonotypes in ibrutinib-treated CLL. Study-wide results and limits: The study found clonality rose at ibrutinib response, then fell toward baseline at progression. Higher circulating CD8+ T-cell counts strongly accompanied higher baseline clonality, above age-matched healthy donors. Sampling times, which were not matched between the groups, differed between sustained-remission patients and progressing patients.

Sequencing used immunoSEQ multiplex PCR; TCRdb keeps in-frame clones, though not all of them. The table has tens of thousands of clones, around 68% seen once. CDR1 and CDR2 from the germline V gene are MDHEN and SYDVKM. This CDR3 comprises 14 residues. V shed 4 bases and J 6 bases; nucleotides not matched to a gene: 5. This clone was observed a few times. Its antigen is unknown. This receptor was taken from a human donor with chronic lymphocytic leukemia. This material consisted of PBMCs, taken after 12 months of ibrutinib treatment. The chain is built from TRBV28 and TRBJ2-1; 8 nucleotides match TRBD1. Here the CDR3 DNA reads TGTGCCAGCAGTTCATCGACAGGGGTCAATGAGCAGTTCTTC. Its translation: CASSSSTGVNEQFF.